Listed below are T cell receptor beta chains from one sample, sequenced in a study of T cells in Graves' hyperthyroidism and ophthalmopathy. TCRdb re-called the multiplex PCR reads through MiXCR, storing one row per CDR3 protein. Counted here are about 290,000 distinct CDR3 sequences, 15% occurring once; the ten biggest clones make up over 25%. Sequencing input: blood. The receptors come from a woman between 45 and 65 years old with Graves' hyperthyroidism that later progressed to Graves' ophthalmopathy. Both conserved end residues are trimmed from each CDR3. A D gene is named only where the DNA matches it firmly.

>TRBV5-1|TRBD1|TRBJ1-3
ASSRDSSLGNTIY
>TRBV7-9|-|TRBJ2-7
ASSLSGVYEQY
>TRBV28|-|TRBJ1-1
ASSAEMATEAF
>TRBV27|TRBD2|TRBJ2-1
ASSTPGGNEQF
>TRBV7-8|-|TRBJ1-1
ASSLDFQGLGTEAF
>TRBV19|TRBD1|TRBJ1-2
ASDDRASGDYGYT
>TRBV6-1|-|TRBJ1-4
ASSEVGLRHEKLF
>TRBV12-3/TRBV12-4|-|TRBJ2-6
AITDTGANVLT
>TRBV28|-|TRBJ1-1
ASSVDGLNTEAF
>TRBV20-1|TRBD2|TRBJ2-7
SARDAGGPGEQY
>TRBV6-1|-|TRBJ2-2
ASSFSGSSTGELF
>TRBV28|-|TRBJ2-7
ASSLSLKGSEQY
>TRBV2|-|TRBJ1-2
ASSEWGAFGYT
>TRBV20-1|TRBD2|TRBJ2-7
SAREGLELRREQY
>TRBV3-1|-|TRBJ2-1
ASSLLGVGEQF
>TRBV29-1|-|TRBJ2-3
SVDPGASTDTQY
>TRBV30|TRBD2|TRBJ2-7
AWSRGGGEQY
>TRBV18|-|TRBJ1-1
ASSPLNSAGGKTEAF
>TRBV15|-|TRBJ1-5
ATSRLTDGAQH
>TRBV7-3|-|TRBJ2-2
ASSLTRHQNTGELF
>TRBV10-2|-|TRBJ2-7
ASTPRDTYEQY
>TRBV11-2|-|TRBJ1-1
ASSDLRGGTEAF
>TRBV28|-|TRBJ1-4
ASSLLKNEKLF
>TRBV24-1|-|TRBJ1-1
ATTRDGEAF
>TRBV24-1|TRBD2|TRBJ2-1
ATSDSGLAGSYNEQF